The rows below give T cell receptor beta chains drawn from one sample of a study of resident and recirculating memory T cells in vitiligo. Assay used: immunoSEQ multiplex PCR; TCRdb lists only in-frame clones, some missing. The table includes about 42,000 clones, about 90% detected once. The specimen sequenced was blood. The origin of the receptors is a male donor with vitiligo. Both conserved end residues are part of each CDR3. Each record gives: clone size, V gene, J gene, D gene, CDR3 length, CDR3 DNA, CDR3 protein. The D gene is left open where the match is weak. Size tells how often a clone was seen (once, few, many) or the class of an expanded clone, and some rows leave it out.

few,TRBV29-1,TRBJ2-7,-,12,TGCAGCGTTGATCAGGGGGGCTCCGAGCAGTACTTC,CSVDQGGSEQYF
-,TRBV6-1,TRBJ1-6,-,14,TGTGCCAGCAGTTGGAGCTCCTATAATTCACCCCTCCACTTT,CASSWSSYNSPLHF
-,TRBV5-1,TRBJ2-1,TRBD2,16,TGCGCCAGCAGCTTGGGAGCGGGGCTCGCCTACAATGAGCAGTTCTTC,CASSLGAGLAYNEQFF
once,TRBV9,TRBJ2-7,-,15,TGTGCCAGCAGCGTCAGTGGGGCCGACTCCTACGAGCAGTACTTC,CASSVSGADSYEQYF
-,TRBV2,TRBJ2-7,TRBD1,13,TGTGCCGGGTCCGGGACAGGACCCTACGAGCAGTACTTC,CAGSGTGPYEQYF
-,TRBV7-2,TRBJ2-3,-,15,TGTGCCAGCAGCTTAGTCGTCAGGAGCACAGATACGCAGTATTTT,CASSLVVRSTDTQYF
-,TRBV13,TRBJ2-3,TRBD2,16,TGTGCCAGCAGCTTAATACTAGCGGGCTCTGGAGATACGCAGTATTTT,CASSLILAGSGDTQYF
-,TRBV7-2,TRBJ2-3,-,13,TGTGCCAGCAGCTTGTCGGGTCCCGATACGCAGTATTTT,CASSLSGPDTQYF
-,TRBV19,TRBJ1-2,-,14,TGTGCCAGTAGTATAACGGGGGTGGGCTATGGCTACACCTTC,CASSITGVGYGYTF
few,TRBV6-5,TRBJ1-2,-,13,TGTGCCAGCAGTACACCCCAGGGGTATGGCTACACCTTC,CASSTPQGYGYTF
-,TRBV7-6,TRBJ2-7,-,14,TGTGCCAGCAGCTTAGAGGCGGGGAGCTACGAGCAGTACTTC,CASSLEAGSYEQYF
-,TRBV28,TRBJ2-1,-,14,TGTGCCAGCAGTCCCCAGTCCGTGGTCAATGAGCAGTTCTTC,CASSPQSVVNEQFF
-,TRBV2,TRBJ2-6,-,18,TGTGCCAGCAGTGTTTTGGCAGGGCGTGGCTCTGGGGCCAACGTCCTGACTTTC,CASSVLAGRGSGANVLTF
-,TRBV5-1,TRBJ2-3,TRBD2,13,TGCGCCAGCAGCTTAGCGGGAGCAGATACGCAGTATTTT,CASSLAGADTQYF
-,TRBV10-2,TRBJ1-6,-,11,TGCGCCAGCAGTGAGCGACAGGTCTTCAACTTT,CASSERQVFNF
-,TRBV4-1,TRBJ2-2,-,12,TGCGCCAGCATTTCTCTCACCGGGGAGCTGTTTTTT,CASISLTGELFF
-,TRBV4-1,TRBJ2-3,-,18,TGCGCCAGCAGCCAAGGAGCCGGGGAAGGCGGGGTCACAGATACGCAGTATTTT,CASSQGAGEGGVTDTQYF
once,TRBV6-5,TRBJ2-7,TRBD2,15,TGTGCCAGCAGTCCGATGCTAGCGGCCTCCTACGAGCAGTACTTC,CASSPMLAASYEQYF
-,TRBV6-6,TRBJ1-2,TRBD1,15,TGTGCCAGCAGTTACCTACAGGGGCCCAGGTATGGCTACACCTTC,CASSYLQGPRYGYTF
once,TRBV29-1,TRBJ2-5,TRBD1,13,TGCAGCGTTGATGACAGGGGGCGGGAGACCCAGTACTTC,CSVDDRGRETQYF
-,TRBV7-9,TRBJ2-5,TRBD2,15,TGTGCCAGCAGCTTTCCGACTAGCGGGGGTGAGACCCAGTACTTC,CASSFPTSGGETQYF
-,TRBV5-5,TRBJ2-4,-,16,TGTGCCAGCAGCTTGGGGGGCTCCACCGCCAAAAACATTCAGTACTTC,CASSLGGSTAKNIQYF
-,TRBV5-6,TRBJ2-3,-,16,TGTGCCAGCAGCATCAGGCGCTCCTCTAGCACAGATACGCAGTATTTT,CASSIRRSSSTDTQYF
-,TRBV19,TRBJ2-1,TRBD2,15,TGTGCCAGTAGTATAGGCCCATGGGGGGGGGATGAGCAGTTCTTC,CASSIGPWGGDEQFF
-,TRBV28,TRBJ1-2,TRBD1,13,TGTGCCAGCAGCTATGACAGGGGTCATGGCTACACCTTC,CASSYDRGHGYTF